The rows below give T cell receptor beta chains drawn from one sample of a study of blood T cell repertoires in COVID-19. TCRdb's copy holds only in-frame clones and misses some; the assay was immunoSEQ multiplex PCR. The table lists under 120,000 clones, around 84% of them singletons. Sequenced material: peripheral blood. The receptors stem from a human donor in a cohort sampled during active COVID-19. CDR3s include the opening cysteine and the closing phenylalanine or tryptophan. D genes are given only for firm matches. Clone size is stated in some rows and not others, as once, few, many or a class when expanded.

j_call d_call clone_size v_call cdr3_aa cdr3_nt
TRBJ2-1 TRBD2 once TRBV5-4 CASSSGTSVSYNEQFF TGTGCCAGCAGCTCGGGGACTAGCGTATCCTACAATGAGCAGTTCTTC
TRBJ2-7 . few TRBV4-1 CASSQEVLDAYEQYF TGCGCCAGCAGCCAAGAGGTGCTAGACGCCTACGAGCAGTACTTC
TRBJ1-5 . . TRBV6-2/TRBV6-3 CASSPGRGIINQPQHF TGTGCCAGCAGCCCGGGGAGAGGGATTATCAATCAGCCCCAGCATTTT
TRBJ2-7 TRBD1 once TRBV5-4 CASSLAGTGLLLATYYEQYF TGTGCCAGCAGCTTGGCCGGGACAGGTCTCTTGCTTGCAACCTACTACGAGCAGTACTTC
TRBJ2-3 TRBD1 . TRBV4-3 CASSHELDRGFTDTQYF TGCGCCAGCAGCCACGAGCTTGACAGGGGGTTCACAGATACGCAGTATTTT
TRBJ2-7 TRBD2 once TRBV10-3 CAISESAGAHEQYF TGTGCCATCAGTGAGTCGGCGGGAGCCCACGAGCAGTACTTC
TRBJ1-2 . . TRBV28 CASLGQPFNYGYTF TGTGCCAGCCTCGGACAGCCCTTTAACTATGGCTACACCTTC
TRBJ2-7 TRBD1 . TRBV19 CASNHRGSYEQYF TGTGCCAGTAACCACAGGGGCTCCTACGAGCAGTACTTC
TRBJ1-6 TRBD1 once TRBV15 CATSREGQGNSPLHF TGTGCCACCAGCAGAGAGGGACAGGGGAATTCACCCCTCCACTTT
TRBJ2-5 TRBD2 . TRBV9 CASSPGGRAPETQYF TGTGCCAGCAGCCCCGGCGGGAGGGCCCCAGAGACCCAGTACTTC
TRBJ2-7 TRBD1 . TRBV5-1 CASSPGQPQSSYEQYF TGCGCCAGCAGCCCGGGACAGCCCCAAAGCTCCTACGAGCAGTACTTC
TRBJ1-5 TRBD1 . TRBV3-1/TRBV3-2 CASSLFRGPNQPQHF TGTGCCAGCAGCCTGTTCAGGGGGCCGAATCAGCCCCAGCATTTT
TRBJ1-4 . . TRBV18 CASSKPSGSGEKLFF TGTGCCAGCTCAAAACCTTCGGGGTCTGGTGAAAAACTGTTTTTT
TRBJ1-1 . once TRBV11-2 CASSLVRGTEAFF TGTGCCAGCAGCTTAGTCCGGGGAACTGAAGCTTTCTTT
TRBJ2-7 TRBD2 . TRBV5-1 CASSFRTSGNYEQYF TGCGCCAGCAGCTTCAGGACTAGCGGGAACTACGAGCAGTACTTC
TRBJ2-2 TRBD1 . TRBV24-1 CATSDMRWSDREGELFF TGTGCCACCAGTGATATGCGTTGGTCTGACAGGGAAGGGGAGCTGTTTTTT
TRBJ2-7 TRBD2 . TRBV5-6 CASSLWQAGISYEQYF TGTGCCAGCAGCTTGTGGCAAGCGGGGATCTCCTACGAGCAGTACTTC
TRBJ2-1 TRBD2 many TRBV24-1 CATSDLRGGGSEQFF TGTGCCACCAGTGATTTACGCGGGGGGGGCAGTGAGCAGTTCTTC
TRBJ2-6 TRBD2 . TRBV7-3 CASSSTSGRAGANVLTF TGTGCCAGCAGCTCGACTAGCGGGAGGGCTGGGGCCAACGTCCTGACTTTC
TRBJ1-2 . . TRBV11-2 CASSPQINYGYTF TGTGCCAGCAGCCCCCAGATTAACTATGGCTACACCTTC
TRBJ1-3 . . TRBV5-1 CASAGSSGNTIYF TGCGCCAGTGCAGGTTCGTCTGGAAACACCATATATTTT
TRBJ1-6 . few TRBV7-2 CASSVIGGGGPNSPLHF TGTGCCAGCAGCGTAATCGGGGGGGGAGGGCCTAATTCACCCCTCCACTTT
TRBJ1-1 . . TRBV28 CASRAGLGVADTEAFF TGTGCCAGCAGGGCAGGACTAGGGGTAGCCGACACTGAAGCTTTCTTT
TRBJ1-1 . few TRBV19 CASSIREEGLMNTEAFF TGTGCCAGTAGTATAAGGGAGGAGGGACTCATGAACACTGAAGCTTTCTTT
TRBJ2-3 TRBD2 . TRBV10-3 CAISESGTSGGNSTDTQYF TGTGCCATCAGTGAGTCCGGGACTAGCGGGGGGAATAGCACAGATACGCAGTATTTT
TRBJ1-1 . . TRBV19 CASTEDIQRAPMNTEAFF TGTGCCAGTACCGAGGACATTCAACGGGCCCCAATGAACACTGAAGCTTTCTTT
TRBJ2-2 TRBD2 . TRBV7-2 CASSSSAGGTGELFF TGTGCCAGCAGCTCCTCCGCGGGGGGCACCGGGGAGCTGTTTTTT